A selection of T cell receptor beta chains follows, all from one sample in a study of circulating CD8 cells and anti-PD-1 response in melanoma. MiXCR, run by TCRdb on the reads, gives a single entry per CDR3 protein. The sample carries approximately 500 distinct CDR3 sequences, roughly 7.1% recorded once. The sample here was CD8+ T cells from PBMCs, taken at baseline or after one month of anti-PD-1 therapy (not recorded which). These receptor sequences come from a human donor with melanoma. Both conserved end residues are part of each CDR3. The order of the fields is CDR3 protein, CDR3 DNA, clone size, D gene, V gene, J gene. The D gene is left open where the match is weak. Expanded clones get a size class; other rows say once, few or many, or leave the size out.

CASSYVTNEQFF	TGTGCCAGCAGTTACGTAACGAATGAGCAGTTCTTC	medium-sized	-	TRBV6-6	TRBJ2-1
CASSGAQDLAAEAFF	TGTGCCAGCAGTGGGGCACAGGATCTGGCGGCTGAAGCTTTCTTT	large	-	TRBV25-1	TRBJ1-1
CASSPPSYNEQFF	TGTGCCAGCAGCCCTCCCTCCTACAATGAGCAGTTCTTC	medium-sized	-	TRBV12-3/TRBV12-4	TRBJ2-1
CASSDGRDYTF	TGTGCCAGCAGTGACGGGCGGGACTACACCTTC	large	-	TRBV2	TRBJ1-2
CAEGQPYNEQFF	TGTGCCGAGGGACAGCCCTACAATGAGCAGTTCTTC	large	TRBD1	TRBV2	TRBJ2-1
CASSDIGQGETQYF	TGTGCCAGCAGTGACATCGGACAGGGTGAGACCCAGTACTTC	medium-sized	TRBD1	TRBV25-1	TRBJ2-5
CASSMGTVSQPQHF	TGTGCCAGTAGTATGGGGACTGTCAGTCAGCCCCAGCATTTT	medium-sized	-	TRBV19	TRBJ1-5
CASSLRDRAYEQYF	TGTGCCAGCAGCCTCCGGGACAGGGCCTACGAGCAGTACTTC	large	TRBD1	TRBV5-4	TRBJ2-7
CAWSEENTEAFF	TGTGCCTGGAGTGAGGAGAACACTGAAGCTTTCTTT	medium-sized	-	TRBV30	TRBJ1-1
CASSPFGSGTEAFF	TGTGCCAGCAGTCCCTTCGGGTCGGGCACTGAAGCTTTCTTT	large	-	TRBV27	TRBJ1-1
CASSENPGLSYEQYF	TGTGCCAGCAGTGAAAATCCGGGCCTATCCTACGAGCAGTACTTC	large	-	TRBV2	TRBJ2-7
CASSSGGVNYGYTF	TGTGCCAGCAGCTCAGGGGGGGTGAACTATGGCTACACCTTC	few	TRBD1	TRBV9	TRBJ1-2
CASSVWGGSYNEQFF	TGTGCCAGCAGCGTATGGGGGGGCTCCTACAATGAGCAGTTCTTC	medium-sized	TRBD2	TRBV27	TRBJ2-1
CSVDSRDRPYEQYF	TGCAGCGTTGATAGCAGGGACAGACCCTACGAGCAGTACTTC	medium-sized	TRBD1	TRBV29-1	TRBJ2-7
CASSQTSGAIYEQYF	TGCGCCAGCAGCCAAACAAGCGGGGCAATCTACGAGCAGTACTTC	large	TRBD2	TRBV4-3	TRBJ2-7
CASSSGSGGNQPQHF	TGTGCCAGCAGTTCGGGAAGCGGGGGGAATCAGCCCCAGCATTTT	medium-sized	-	TRBV6-2/TRBV6-3	TRBJ1-5
CASSLWTGGQVEAFF	TGTGCCAGCAGTTTGTGGACAGGGGGGCAGGTTGAAGCTTTCTTT	large	TRBD1	TRBV2	TRBJ1-1
CASSSSPQNTEAFF	TGTGCCAGCAGCTCCTCTCCTCAGAACACTGAAGCTTTCTTT	hyperexpanded	-	TRBV7-2	TRBJ1-1
CASSGTDYGYTF	TGTGCCAGCAGCGGGACAGACTATGGCTACACCTTC	large	TRBD1	TRBV5-4	TRBJ1-2
CASSLAGAKYEQYF	TGTGCCAGCAGTTTGGCGGGGGCGAAATACGAGCAGTACTTC	medium-sized	-	TRBV27	TRBJ2-7
CASSDGVQPQHF	TGTGCCAGCTCTGATGGGGTCCAGCCCCAGCATTTT	large	-	TRBV25-1	TRBJ1-5
CASRDGHNEQFF	TGTGCCAGCCGTGACGGCCACAATGAGCAGTTCTTC	-	-	TRBV27	TRBJ2-1
CASSPAGTSGDYGELFF	TGTGCCAGCAGTCCCGCCGGGACTAGCGGGGATTACGGGGAGCTGTTTTTT	large	TRBD2	TRBV12-3/TRBV12-4	TRBJ2-2
CASSIVEGGSPLHF	TGTGCCAGTAGTATAGTGGAAGGAGGCTCACCCCTCCACTTT	large	-	TRBV19	TRBJ1-6
CASSQTSYNEQFF	TGCGCCAGCAGCCAAACAAGCTACAATGAGCAGTTCTTC	-	-	TRBV5-1	TRBJ2-1
CASSETSLNQETQYF	TGTGCCAGCAGTGAGACTAGCTTGAATCAAGAGACCCAGTACTTC	large	TRBD2	TRBV2	TRBJ2-5
CASNIMTGKNEQYF	TGTGCCAGCAATATAATGACAGGGAAGAACGAGCAGTACTTC	large	TRBD1	TRBV2	TRBJ2-7
CASSPRSYNEQFF	TGTGCCAGCTCACCACGGTCCTACAATGAGCAGTTCTTC	medium-sized	-	TRBV18	TRBJ2-1
CASSLGERGGPSPQYF	TGTGCCAGCAGCTTAGGAGAGCGGGGGGGCCCGTCCCCGCAGTATTTT	large	TRBD2	TRBV7-8	TRBJ2-3
CASSFRRGGHEQFF	TGTGCCAGCAGTTTCCGGCGGGGGGGCCACGAGCAGTTCTTC	medium-sized	TRBD2	TRBV12-3/TRBV12-4	TRBJ2-1
CASNDKINEQFF	TGTGCCAGTAACGACAAGATTAATGAGCAGTTCTTC	medium-sized	-	TRBV19	TRBJ2-1
CASRDNSYEQYF	TGTGCCAGCCGGGACAACTCCTACGAGCAGTACTTC	large	-	TRBV27	TRBJ2-7
CASSNLQGAGELFF	TGTGCCAGTAGTAACCTTCAGGGGGCCGGGGAGCTGTTTTTT	large	TRBD1	TRBV19	TRBJ2-2
CASSQDVSRLHEQYF	TGTGCCAGCAGCCAAGATGTCAGTCGGTTGCACGAGCAGTACTTC	large	-	TRBV14	TRBJ2-7
CASSLSGATDTQYF	TGTGCCAGCAGTTTATCGGGTGCCACAGATACGCAGTATTTT	large	-	TRBV27	TRBJ2-3
CASSSNRAWETQYF	TGTGCCAGCAGTAGCAACAGGGCGTGGGAGACCCAGTACTTC	large	-	TRBV27	TRBJ2-5
CASSISYAGNTIYF	TGTGCCAGTAGCATCAGCTACGCTGGAAACACCATATATTTT	large	-	TRBV19	TRBJ1-3
CASSQDRAGYNEQFF	TGCGCCAGCAGCCAAGACAGGGCAGGATACAATGAGCAGTTCTTC	medium-sized	-	TRBV4-1	TRBJ2-1
CASSILQRSYEQYF	TGTGCCAGCAGCATACTACAGAGATCCTACGAGCAGTACTTC	few	-	TRBV13	TRBJ2-7
CASSLVGQAYEQYF	TGTGCCAGCAGCTTAGTTGGGCAGGCCTACGAGCAGTACTTC	few	-	TRBV11-2	TRBJ2-7
CASSRLKTGKSEAFF	TGTGCCAGCAGCCGTTTAAAGACAGGAAAGAGTGAAGCTTTCTTT	large	-	TRBV6-5	TRBJ1-1
CASSLAQEVTEAFF	TGTGCCAGCAGCTTGGCACAGGAAGTCACTGAAGCTTTCTTT	-	-	TRBV5-6	TRBJ1-1
CASSGSGANEQFF	TGTGCCAGTAGCGGGTCGGGGGCCAATGAGCAGTTCTTC	medium-sized	-	TRBV19	TRBJ2-1
CASADTEAFF	TGCGCCAGCGCGGACACTGAAGCTTTCTTT	large	-	TRBV10-2	TRBJ1-1
CASSPNWGQRDGELFF	TGTGCCAGCAGCCCGAACTGGGGGCAAAGGGACGGGGAGCTGTTTTTT	large	-	TRBV2	TRBJ2-2
CASSFRDRTYEQYF	TGTGCCAGCAGCTTCAGGGACAGGACCTACGAGCAGTACTTC	-	TRBD1	TRBV13	TRBJ2-7
CASSLTGTPGETQYF	TGTGCCAGCTCACTCACCGGGACTCCGGGCGAGACCCAGTACTTC	medium-sized	-	TRBV18	TRBJ2-5
CASSPEGGYEQYF	TGTGCCAGCAGCCCCGAGGGGGGGTACGAGCAGTACTTC	medium-sized	-	TRBV9	TRBJ2-7
CASSLGTGLEAFF	TGTGCCAGCAGTTTAGGGACAGGGCTTGAAGCTTTCTTT	medium-sized	TRBD1	TRBV12-3/TRBV12-4	TRBJ1-1
CASSQEGSYNEQFF	TGCGCCAGCAGCCAAGAGGGATCCTACAATGAGCAGTTCTTC	medium-sized	-	TRBV4-1	TRBJ2-1
CASSFPGQGMDQYF	TGTGCCAGCAGTTTTCCGGGACAGGGCATGGATCAGTACTTC	large	TRBD1	TRBV28	TRBJ2-7
CASSYEDGYYNEQFF	TGTGCCAGCAGTTACGAGGACGGGTACTACAATGAGCAGTTCTTC	large	-	TRBV6-2/TRBV6-3	TRBJ2-1
CASTQGKTNSPLHF	TGTGCCAGCACCCAGGGAAAGACAAATTCACCCCTCCACTTT	large	-	TRBV7-2	TRBJ1-6
CSVEDRIYNEQFF	TGCAGCGTTGAAGATCGAATTTACAATGAGCAGTTCTTC	medium-sized	-	TRBV29-1	TRBJ2-1
CASSLQGANYEQYF	TGTGCCAGCAGTTTACAGGGGGCCAACTACGAGCAGTACTTC	-	TRBD1	TRBV27	TRBJ2-7
CASSLGPGDTEAFF	TGCGCCAGCAGCCTCGGGCCGGGAGACACTGAAGCTTTCTTT	medium-sized	-	TRBV4-1	TRBJ1-1
CASSLKLAGGPPEETQYF	TGTGCCAGCAGCCTCAAATTAGCGGGGGGGCCTCCGGAGGAGACCCAGTACTTC	medium-sized	TRBD2	TRBV2	TRBJ2-5